Listed below are T cell receptor beta chains from one sample, sequenced in a study of T-cell memory formation after mild COVID-19. Each CDR3 protein is one row after TCRdb ran MiXCR on the 5' RACE reads. The table lists around 530,000 distinct CDR3 sequences, less than 25% of them singletons. Sequenced sample: PBMCs or a T cell subset sorted from them (not recorded which). Receptors were obtained from an adult woman who had mild COVID-19 (a few samples of this study predate the infection). Cell type and time point are not known. Both conserved end residues are trimmed from each CDR3. Fields, in order: V gene, J gene, CDR3 protein.

>TRBV29-1|TRBJ1-2
SHWDIAYGYT
>TRBV7-8|TRBJ1-6
ASSQRGHTNSYNSPLH
>TRBV11-2|TRBJ1-5
ASSLDDLGTGPTTQYNQPQH
>TRBV29-1|TRBJ2-1
SVDFSRGRQF
>TRBV20-1|TRBJ2-7
SALTSYEQY
>TRBV7-9|TRBJ2-1
ASSFEGYNEQF
>TRBV6-5|TRBJ1-5
ASSPLRGGLNQPQH
>TRBV6-6|TRBJ2-2
ASSYPRERELF
>TRBV5-1|TRBJ2-3
ASSYTGDNTDTQY
>TRBV6-9|TRBJ1-6
ATVGRSPLH
>TRBV7-2|TRBJ2-1
ASGEREGPINEQF
>TRBV7-2|TRBJ2-7
ASSLAGTSGVISYEQY
>TRBV29-1|TRBJ2-3
SVWGTVKEVDTQY